These 17 T cell receptor beta chains came from one sample sequenced in a study of Graves' ophthalmopathy and Graves' hyperthyroidism. Amplification of TCR beta CDR3 regions used RNA transcripts. Following a first-round RT-PCR that used HTBI primers, a second-round multiplex PCR was carried out. MiXCR was run by TCRdb on the multiplex PCR reads, yielding one entry per CDR3 protein. The table shows around 1.1 million distinct CDR3 sequences, with about two fifths occurring only once. Source material: peripheral blood or thyroid tissue (not recorded which). These receptors were obtained from an adult man with Graves' hyperthyroidism.

This clonotype was seen a handful of times. The chain employs TRBV6-5 and TRBJ2-2; the match to TRBD1 covers 8 bases. V shed 8 bases and J 5 bases; nucleotides not matched to a gene: 7. Germline V lookup: CDR1 MNHEY, CDR2 SVGAGI. The CDR3 extends over 14 amino acids. CDR3 residues: CASEGQENTGELFF. Written as DNA, the CDR3 is TGTGCCAGCGAGGGACAGGAGAATACCGGGGAGCTGTTTTTT.

The gene calls are TRBV19 and TRBJ2-7, with TRBD1 matching over 11 bases. V lost 8 bases and J lost 2; bases outside the gene matches: 2. Looked up from germline, CDR1 is LNHDA and CDR2 is SQIVND (reference sequence). CDR3 size: 13 residues. CDR3 nucleotides: TGTGCCAGTGGGACAGGGGGACCCTACGAGCAGTACTTC. Amino acids: CASGTGGPYEQYF.

This clonotype was observed at least ten times. V is TRBV7-2 and J is TRBJ2-7; perhaps D is TRBD1 or TRBD2 (6 bases each). CDR3 length equals 14 residues. From germline, CDR1 is SGHTA and CDR2 FQGNSA. V was clipped by 5 bases and J by 5 bases, with 16 bases between them. CDR3 DNA sequence: TGTGCCAGCAGCAAAGGTCGGGGGCACCACGAGCAGTACTTC. This encodes CASSKGRGHHEQYF.

This clonotype was observed at least ten times. The junction does not match germline at one end; this may be a read error. J is TRBJ1-5 and V is TRBV5-1, with 11 bases that match TRBD1. Per the germline V gene, CDR1 is SGHRS and CDR2 is YFSETQ. The CDR3 covers 15 residues. CDR3 DNA sequence: TGCGCCAGCAGTTTGGGACAGGGGGGCAATCAGCCCCAGCATTTT. This sequence encodes CASSLGQGGNQPQHF.

At least ten counts were recorded for this clonotype. The V gene is TRBV9, the J gene TRBJ1-1; D gene unclear. The CDR3 sequence is 14 residues long. The ends were cut back, 4 bases at V and 1 base at J, with 11 bases in the middle. Germline values: CDR1 SGDLS, CDR2 YYNGEE. CDR3: CASSSRLSNTEAFF. The CDR3 bases are TGTGCCAGCAGCTCCCGACTGTCGAACACTGAAGCTTTCTTT.

The sample holds many counts of this clonotype. At one end the junction does not follow the germline gene, possibly because of a read error. The CDR3 sequence is CASSGLREQYF. The CDR3, as DNA: TGTGCCAGCAGCGGACTGCGGGAGCAGTACTTC. V is TRBV10-2 and J is TRBJ2-7, with D perhaps TRBD2 (5 bases). Germline CDR1 and CDR2: WSHSY and SAAADI. This CDR3 region has 11 residues.

This clonotype showed up just a few times. The rearrangement uses TRBV4-3 and TRBJ1-2, with no clear D. This CDR3 comprises 14 residues. The V end was cut by 4 bases, the J end by 10 bases, with 19 bases between. Germline lookup yields CDR1 LGHNA and CDR2 YSLEER. The CDR3 bases are TGCGCCAGCAGCCCGAGTCTGATACCGTTAGACTACACCTTC. It codes for CASSPSLIPLDYTF.

This clonotype was seen repeatedly, ten times or more. V gene TRBV2 combines with J gene TRBJ2-2; D could derive from TRBD1 or TRBD2 (5 bases each). Germline assignment: CDR1 SNHLY and CDR2 FYNNEI. Trimming left V 6 bases short and J 6 bases short, with 8 bases between. The CDR3 spans 12 residues. CDR3 in amino acids: CASRGDPGELFF. For the CDR3, the DNA is TGTGCCAGCAGAGGGGACCCCGGGGAGCTGTTTTTT. The full variable domain, in which reference TRBV2 and TRBJ2-2 provide the parts outside the CDR3, is EPEVTQTPSHQVTQMGQEVILRCVPISNHLYFYWYRQILGQKVEFLVSFYNNEISEKSEIFDDQFSVERPDGSNFTLKIRSTKLEDSAMYFCASRGDPGELFFGEGSRLTVL.

This clonotype was counted ten times or more. This chain connects TRBV5-5 to TRBJ2-7, with TRBD1 identical over 9 bases. The CDR3 totals 14 residues. Trimming at V came to 3 bases and at J to 7 bases, leaving 8 bases not matched to a gene. Germline V gene data show CDR1 as SGHKS and CDR2 as YYEKEE (reference sequence). CDR3 in DNA: TGTGCCAGCAGCTCCACCGGGACAGGGCGGGAGCAGTACTTC. It is translated as CASSSTGTGREQYF.

The chain uses TRBV20-1 and TRBJ1-2; the D gene is possibly TRBD1 (5 bases). Germline values: CDR1 DFQATT, CDR2 SNEGSKA (reference sequence). V lost 5 bases and J lost 7, with 14 bases in between. CDR3 length equals 12 residues. The CDR3 region has the DNA TGCAGTGCTCCTCCGGGGACGCGTGGCTACACCTTC. It encodes CSAPPGTRGYTF.

This clonotype has at least ten counts. V and J are TRBV6-5 and TRBJ1-5; the D is unclear. The V and J ends lost 4 bases and 4 bases respectively, with 8 bases between them. This CDR3 region has 13 residues. The germline V gene has CDR1 MNHEY and CDR2 SVGAGI. This chain's CDR3 is CASSSVENQPQHF. CDR3 DNA sequence: TGTGCCAGCAGTTCGGTAGAAAATCAGCCCCAGCATTTT.

Turning to this clonotype: One base away lies a much larger clone, so this may be a sequencing read error. This chain links TRBV7-9 with TRBJ1-2; D gene uncertain. There are 13 residues in the CDR3. Per the germline V gene, CDR1 is SEHNR and CDR2 is FQNEAQ (reference sequence). The CDR3 nucleotides read TGTGCCGGCAGCTTATCGGACGGCTATGGCTACACCTTC. It encodes CAGSLSDGYGYTF.

The chain carries TRBV29-1 and TRBJ1-6, with D perhaps TRBD1 (6 bases). Between the trimmed V and J ends, which lost 7 bases and 6 bases, there was a span of 16 bases. The germline gives CDR1 SQVTM, CDR2 ANQGSEA. The CDR3 has 14 residues. CDR3 sequence: CSARRGGGNSPLHF. CDR3 DNA sequence: TGCAGCGCTCGGAGGGGGGGGGGTAATTCACCCCTCCACTTT.

This clonotype was detected ten times or more. V is TRBV7-8 and J is TRBJ2-5; possibly TRBD2 for D (7 bases). Per germline, CDR1 SGHVS and CDR2 FQNEAQ. This CDR3 is built from 17 residues. The V gene lost 2 bases and the J gene lost 5 bases, with 21 bases spanning the gap. CDR3 bases: TGTGCCAGCAGCTTACTCGTCGCGGGGGCGGGTGAGGAGACCCAGTACTTC. Its protein is CASSLLVAGAGEETQYF.

The table lists this clonotype with a count of one. A much larger clone is a single base away; this may be a read error. J is TRBJ1-5 and V is TRBV10-3; the D gene is possibly TRBD1 (6 bases). This CDR3 region has 16 residues. Trimming removed 8 bases at V and 3 bases at J, with 20 bases between. Germline V gene lookup returns CDR1 ENHRY and CDR2 SYGVKD. The CDR3 DNA follows: TGTGCCATCCCAGAAAACCCTGCAGGGGTCAATCAGCCCCAGCATTTT. This encodes CAIPENPAGVNQPQHF.

The chain combines TRBV6-2 or TRBV6-3 with TRBJ1-5; no definite D call. The CDR3 sequence is 20 residues long. Germline V CDR1 and CDR2: MNHEY, SVGEGT. Trimming left V 2 bases short and J 2 bases short, with 25 bases between. The CDR3 loop reads CASSYLALHSSIWGNQPQHF. CDR3 coding DNA: TGTGCCAGCAGTTACCTGGCTCTTCATTCTAGTATATGGGGCAATCAGCCCCAGCATTTT.

This chain links TRBV6-6 with TRBJ1-2; D is unclear. Germline V gene data show CDR1 as MNHNY and CDR2 as SVGAGI (reference sequence). This CDR3 is 16 amino acids long. The V and J ends lost 0 bases and 8 bases respectively, with 19 bases between them. This CDR3 reads CASSYSRIRSAAGYTF. In DNA form, the CDR3 reads TGTGCCAGCAGTTACTCGAGGATTAGATCAGCCGCGGGCTACACCTTC.